This TCR beta chain was recovered during a study of technical replicates of blood from a handful of donors (TCRdb year 2017). A word on this clone: What antigen it recognizes has not been identified. Base qualities are not at hand, and no much larger clone is one base apart.

The method was the immunoSEQ multiplex PCR assay. Here the immuneACCESS table is served through TCRdb, limited to in-frame sequences with V and J called. Missing clones are a known gap in these copies; in checked studies unresolved V genes cover under half, and the rest lacks a known reason. This sample gives around 85,000 clones in total; around 94% of them show up just once. Together, the top ten hold 0.25% of the sample. V is cut back by 5 bases and J by 2 bases, with 6 bases in the junction unmatched. The CDR1 and CDR2 encoded by the germline V gene (reference sequence) are LNHNV and YYDKDF. The CDR3 spans 15 residues, from the cysteine through the phenylalanine. Kept here is only the CDR3 DNA, which spans 45 bases and is read in frame from base 1.

The chain links TRBV15 with TRBJ2-3; 8 junctional bases match TRBD1. Specimen: T cells isolated from PBMCs. The clonotype originates from a human donor in good health. CDR3 loop: CATSPRDRITDTQYF. In nucleotide form, the sequence is TGTGCCACCAGCCCCCGGGACAGGATCACAGATACGCAGTATTTT.